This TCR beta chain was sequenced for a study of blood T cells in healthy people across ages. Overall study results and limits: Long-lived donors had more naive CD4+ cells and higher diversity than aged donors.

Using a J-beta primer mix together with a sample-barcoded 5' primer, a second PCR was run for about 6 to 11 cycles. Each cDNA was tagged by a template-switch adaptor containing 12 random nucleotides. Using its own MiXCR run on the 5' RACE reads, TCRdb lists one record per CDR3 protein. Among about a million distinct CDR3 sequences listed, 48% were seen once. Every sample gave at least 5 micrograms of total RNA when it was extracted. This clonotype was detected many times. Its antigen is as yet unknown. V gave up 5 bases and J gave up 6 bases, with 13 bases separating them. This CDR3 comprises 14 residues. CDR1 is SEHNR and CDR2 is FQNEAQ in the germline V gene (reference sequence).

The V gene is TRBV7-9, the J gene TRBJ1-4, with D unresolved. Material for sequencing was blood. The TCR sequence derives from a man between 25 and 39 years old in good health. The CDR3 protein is CASSPGVGYEKLFF. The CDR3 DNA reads TGTGCCAGCAGCCCCGGGGTGGGGTATGAAAAACTGTTTTTT.